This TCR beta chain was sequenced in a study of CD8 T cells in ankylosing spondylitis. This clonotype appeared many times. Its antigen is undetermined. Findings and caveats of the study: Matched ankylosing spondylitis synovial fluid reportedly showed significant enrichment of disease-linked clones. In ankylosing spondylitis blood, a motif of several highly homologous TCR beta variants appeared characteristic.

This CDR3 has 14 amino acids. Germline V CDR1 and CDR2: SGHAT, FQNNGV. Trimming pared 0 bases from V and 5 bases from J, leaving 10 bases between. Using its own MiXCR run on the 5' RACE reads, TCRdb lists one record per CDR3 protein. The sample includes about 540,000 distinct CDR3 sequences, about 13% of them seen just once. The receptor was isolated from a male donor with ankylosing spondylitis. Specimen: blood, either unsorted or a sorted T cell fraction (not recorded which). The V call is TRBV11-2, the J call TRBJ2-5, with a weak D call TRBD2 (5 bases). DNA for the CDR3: TGTGCCAGCAGCTTAGAAACAACGGGGGAGACCCAGTACTTC. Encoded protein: CASSLETTGETQYF.